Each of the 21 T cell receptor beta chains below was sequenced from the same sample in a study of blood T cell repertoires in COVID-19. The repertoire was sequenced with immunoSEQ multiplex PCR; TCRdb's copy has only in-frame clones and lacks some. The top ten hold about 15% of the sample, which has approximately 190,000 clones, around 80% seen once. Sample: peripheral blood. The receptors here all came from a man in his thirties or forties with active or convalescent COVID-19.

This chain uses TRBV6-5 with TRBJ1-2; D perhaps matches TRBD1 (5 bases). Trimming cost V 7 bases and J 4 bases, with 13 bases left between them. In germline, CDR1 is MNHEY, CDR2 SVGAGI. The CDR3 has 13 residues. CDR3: CASTPGLSYGYTF. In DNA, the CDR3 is TGTGCCAGCACCCCGGGACTTTCCTATGGCTACACCTTC.

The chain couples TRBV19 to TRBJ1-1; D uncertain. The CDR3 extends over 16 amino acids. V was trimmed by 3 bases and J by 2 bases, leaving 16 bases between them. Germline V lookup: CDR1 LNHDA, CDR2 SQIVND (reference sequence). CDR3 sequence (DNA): TGTGCCAGTAGTATGCTATCCGGGTCGGGAAACACTGAAGCTTTCTTT. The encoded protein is CASSMLSGSGNTEAFF.

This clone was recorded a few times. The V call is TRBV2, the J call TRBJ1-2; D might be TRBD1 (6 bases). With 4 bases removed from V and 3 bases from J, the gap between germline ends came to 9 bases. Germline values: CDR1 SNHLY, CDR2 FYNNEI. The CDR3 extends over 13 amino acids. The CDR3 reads CASSVRQDYGYTF. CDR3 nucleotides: TGTGCCAGCAGTGTTCGACAGGACTATGGCTACACCTTC.

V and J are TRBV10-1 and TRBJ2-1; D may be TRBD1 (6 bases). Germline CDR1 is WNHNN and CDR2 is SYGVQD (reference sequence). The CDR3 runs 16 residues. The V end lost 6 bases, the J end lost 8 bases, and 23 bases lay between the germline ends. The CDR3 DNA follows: TGCGCCAGCAGGCCAACCGGGACAAATGTTGGCGATGAGCAGTTCTTC. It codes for CASRPTGTNVGDEQFF.

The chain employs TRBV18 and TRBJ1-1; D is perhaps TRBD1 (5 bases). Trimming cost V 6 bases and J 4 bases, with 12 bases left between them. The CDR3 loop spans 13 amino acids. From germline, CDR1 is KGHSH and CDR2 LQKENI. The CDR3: CASSPGEGTEAFF. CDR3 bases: TGTGCCAGCTCCCCGGGGGAGGGCACTGAAGCTTTCTTT.

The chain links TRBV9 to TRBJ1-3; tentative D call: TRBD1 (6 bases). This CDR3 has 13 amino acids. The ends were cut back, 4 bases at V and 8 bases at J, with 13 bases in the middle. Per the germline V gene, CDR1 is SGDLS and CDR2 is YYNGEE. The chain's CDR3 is CASSTGGGDTIYF. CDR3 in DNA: TGTGCCAGCAGCACCGGAGGGGGGGACACCATATATTTT. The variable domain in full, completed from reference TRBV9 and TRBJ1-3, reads DSGVTQTPKHLITATGQRVTLRCSPRSGDLSVYWYQQSLDQGLQFLIQYYNGEERAKGNILERFSAQQFPDLHSELNLSSLELGDSALYFCASSTGGGDTIYFGEGSWLTVV.

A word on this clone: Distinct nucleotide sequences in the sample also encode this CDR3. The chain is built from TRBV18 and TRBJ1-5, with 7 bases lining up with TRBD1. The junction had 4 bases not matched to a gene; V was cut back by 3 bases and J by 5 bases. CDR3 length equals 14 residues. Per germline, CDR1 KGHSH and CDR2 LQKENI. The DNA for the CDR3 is TGTGCCAGCTCACCCGACAGGGACCATCAGCCCCAGCATTTT. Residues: CASSPDRDHQPQHF.

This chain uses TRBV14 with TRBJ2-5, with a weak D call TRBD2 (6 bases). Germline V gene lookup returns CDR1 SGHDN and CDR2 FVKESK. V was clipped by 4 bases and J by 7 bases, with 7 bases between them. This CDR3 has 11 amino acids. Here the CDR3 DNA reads TGTGCCAGCAGCCCCGGGAGGACCCAGTACTTC. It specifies CASSPGRTQYF.

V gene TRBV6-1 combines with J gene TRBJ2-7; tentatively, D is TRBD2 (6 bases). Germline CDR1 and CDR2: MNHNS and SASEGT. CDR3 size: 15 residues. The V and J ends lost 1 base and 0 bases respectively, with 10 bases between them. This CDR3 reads CASSEGARGSYEQYF. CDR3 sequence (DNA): TGTGCCAGCAGTGAAGGGGCGCGGGGCTCCTACGAGCAGTACTTC.

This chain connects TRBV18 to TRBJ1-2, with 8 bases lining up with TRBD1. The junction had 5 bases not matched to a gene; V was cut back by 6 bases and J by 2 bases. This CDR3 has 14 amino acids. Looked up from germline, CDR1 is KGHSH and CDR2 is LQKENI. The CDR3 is CASSGQGVNYGYTF. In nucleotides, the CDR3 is TGTGCCAGCTCTGGACAGGGTGTAAACTATGGCTACACCTTC.

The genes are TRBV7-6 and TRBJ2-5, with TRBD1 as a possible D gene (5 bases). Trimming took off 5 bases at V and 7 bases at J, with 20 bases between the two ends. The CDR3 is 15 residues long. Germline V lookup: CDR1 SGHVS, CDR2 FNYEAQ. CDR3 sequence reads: CASSPRGQESVTQYF. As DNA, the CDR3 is TGTGCCAGCAGCCCTAGGGGCCAAGAGAGTGTGACCCAGTACTTC.

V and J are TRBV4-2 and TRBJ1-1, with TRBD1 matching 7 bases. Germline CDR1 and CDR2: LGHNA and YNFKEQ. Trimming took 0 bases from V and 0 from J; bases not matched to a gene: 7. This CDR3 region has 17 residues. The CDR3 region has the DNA TGTGCCAGCAGCCAAGAGTGGGACAGTTTCATGAACACTGAAGCTTTCTTT. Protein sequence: CASSQEWDSFMNTEAFF.

CDR3 in amino acids: CASSSQRAGEVDTQYF. The CDR3 region has the DNA TGTGCCAGCAGTTCCCAGAGAGCGGGAGAGGTAGATACGCAGTATTTT. This sequence joins TRBV6-6 and TRBJ2-3; TRBD2 matches at 8 bases. The V gene end was trimmed by 4 bases and the J gene end by 5 bases; junction bases not matched to a gene: 11. CDR1 and CDR2 from the germline V gene are MNHNY and SVGAGI (reference sequence). This CDR3 comprises 16 residues.

CDR3 loop: CASRTEGIGEQFF. The DNA for the CDR3 is TGTGCCAGCAGGACGGAGGGAATCGGGGAGCAGTTCTTC. V is TRBV5-4 and J is TRBJ2-1, with D tentatively TRBD2 (6 bases). CDR1 is SGHNT, CDR2 YYREEE, per germline (reference sequence). Trimming took 5 bases from V and 10 from J, leaving 16 bases between them. The CDR3 runs to 13 residues.

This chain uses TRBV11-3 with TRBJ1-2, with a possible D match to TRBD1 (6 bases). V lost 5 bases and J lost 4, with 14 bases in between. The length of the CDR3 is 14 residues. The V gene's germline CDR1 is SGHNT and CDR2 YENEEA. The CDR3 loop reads CASSLQGISYGYTF. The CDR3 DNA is TGTGCCAGCAGCCTTCAGGGGATAAGCTATGGCTACACCTTC.

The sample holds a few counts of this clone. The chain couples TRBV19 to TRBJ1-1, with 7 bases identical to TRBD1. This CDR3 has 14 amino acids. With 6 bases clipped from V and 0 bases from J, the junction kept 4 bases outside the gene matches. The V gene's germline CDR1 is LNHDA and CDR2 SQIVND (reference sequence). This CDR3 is CASRGGQLNTEAFF. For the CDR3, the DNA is TGTGCCAGTAGGGGGGGACAGTTGAACACTGAAGCTTTCTTT.

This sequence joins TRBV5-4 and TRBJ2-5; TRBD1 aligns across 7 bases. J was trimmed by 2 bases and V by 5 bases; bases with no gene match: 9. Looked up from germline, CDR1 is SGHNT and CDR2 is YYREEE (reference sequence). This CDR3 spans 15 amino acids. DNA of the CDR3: TGTGCCAGCAGTATAACTCCGGGACAGCAAGAGACCCAGTACTTC. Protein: CASSITPGQQETQYF.

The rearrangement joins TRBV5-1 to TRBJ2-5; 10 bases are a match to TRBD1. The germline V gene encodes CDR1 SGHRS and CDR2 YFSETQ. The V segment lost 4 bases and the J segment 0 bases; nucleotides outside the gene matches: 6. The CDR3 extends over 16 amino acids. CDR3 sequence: CASSVDRGAYQETQYF. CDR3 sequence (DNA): TGCGCCAGCAGCGTGGACAGGGGGGCGTACCAAGAGACCCAGTACTTC.

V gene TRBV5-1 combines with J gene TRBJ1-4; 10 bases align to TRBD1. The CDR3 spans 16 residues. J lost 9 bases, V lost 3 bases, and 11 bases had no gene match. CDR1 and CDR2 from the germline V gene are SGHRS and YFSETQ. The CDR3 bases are TGCGCCAGCAGCTCGACCATAGGGACAGGGGACAAAAAACTGTTTTTT. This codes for CASSSTIGTGDKKLFF.

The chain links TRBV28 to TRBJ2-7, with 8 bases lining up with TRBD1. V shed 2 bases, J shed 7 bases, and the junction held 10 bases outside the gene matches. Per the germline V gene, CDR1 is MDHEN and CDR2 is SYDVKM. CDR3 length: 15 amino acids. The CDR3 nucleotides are TGTGCCAGCAGTTTAGCTGGACAGGGAGGCAGGGAGCAGTACGTC. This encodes CASSLAGQGGREQYV.

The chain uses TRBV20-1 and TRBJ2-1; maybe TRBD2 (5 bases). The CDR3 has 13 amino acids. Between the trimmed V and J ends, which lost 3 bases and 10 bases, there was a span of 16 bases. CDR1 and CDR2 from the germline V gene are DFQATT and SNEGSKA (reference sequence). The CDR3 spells CSASNTRSREQFF. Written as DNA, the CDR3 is TGCAGTGCTAGTAACACTAGGAGTAGGGAGCAGTTCTTC.